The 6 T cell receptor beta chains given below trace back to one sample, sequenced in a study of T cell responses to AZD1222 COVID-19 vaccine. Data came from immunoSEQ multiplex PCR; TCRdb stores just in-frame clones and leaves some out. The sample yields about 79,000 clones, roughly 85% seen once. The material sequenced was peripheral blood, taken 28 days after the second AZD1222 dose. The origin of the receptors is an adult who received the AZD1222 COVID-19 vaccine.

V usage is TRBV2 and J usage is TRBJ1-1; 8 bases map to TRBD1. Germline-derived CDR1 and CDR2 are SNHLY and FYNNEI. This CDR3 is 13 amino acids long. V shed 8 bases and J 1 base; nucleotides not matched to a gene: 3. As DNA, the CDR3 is TGTGCCAGCGGACAGGGAGAGAACACTGAAGCTTTCTTT. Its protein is CASGQGENTEAFF.

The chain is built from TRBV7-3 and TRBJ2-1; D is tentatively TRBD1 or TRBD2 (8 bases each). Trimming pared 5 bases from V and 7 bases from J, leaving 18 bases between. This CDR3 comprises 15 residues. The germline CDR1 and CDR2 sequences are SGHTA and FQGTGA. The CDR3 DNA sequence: TGTGCCAGCAGCCAGGGGGCTAGCGGGTATAATGAGCAGTTCTTC. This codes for CASSQGASGYNEQFF. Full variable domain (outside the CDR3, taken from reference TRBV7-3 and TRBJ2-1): GAGVSQTPSNKVTEKGKYVELRCDPISGHTALYWYRQSLGQGPEFLIYFQGTGAADDSGLPNDRFFAVRPEGSVSTLKIQRTERGDSAVYLCASSQGASGYNEQFFGPGTRLTVL.

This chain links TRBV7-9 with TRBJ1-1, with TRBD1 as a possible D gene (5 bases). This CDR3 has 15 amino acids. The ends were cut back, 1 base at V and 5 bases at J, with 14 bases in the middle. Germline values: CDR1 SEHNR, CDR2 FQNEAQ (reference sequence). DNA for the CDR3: TGTGCCAGCAGCTTAGGGACACGTGCTGGGACTGAAGCTTTCTTT. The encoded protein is CASSLGTRAGTEAFF.

The CDR3 here is CATGQGRAEQYF. The CDR3 DNA reads TGTGCCACCGGACAGGGAAGAGCCGAGCAGTACTTC. The rearrangement links TRBV2 to TRBJ2-7; 8 nucleotides match TRBD1. The CDR3 has 12 amino acids. Germline V gene sequence: CDR1 SNHLY, CDR2 FYNNEI. Unmatched junction bases numbered 8, after V lost 10 bases and J lost 6 bases.

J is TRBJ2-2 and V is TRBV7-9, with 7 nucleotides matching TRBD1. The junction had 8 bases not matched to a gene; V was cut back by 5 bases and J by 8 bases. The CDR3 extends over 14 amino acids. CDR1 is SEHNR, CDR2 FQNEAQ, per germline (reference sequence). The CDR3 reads CASSPQDRAGELFF. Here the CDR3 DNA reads TGTGCCAGCAGCCCTCAAGACAGGGCGGGGGAGCTGTTTTTT.

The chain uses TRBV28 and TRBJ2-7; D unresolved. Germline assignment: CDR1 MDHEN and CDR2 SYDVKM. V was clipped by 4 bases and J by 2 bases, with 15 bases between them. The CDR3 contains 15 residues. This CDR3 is CASSSSRGGAYEQYF. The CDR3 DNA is TGTGCCAGCAGTTCCTCCCGCGGCGGAGCCTACGAGCAGTACTTC.